The clone carrying this TCR beta chain was found once. The source of the sample is a study of identical twins. From the 5' RACE reads, TCRdb called clonotypes with MiXCR, one entry per CDR3 protein. The sample includes 350,000 or so distinct CDR3 sequences, around 9% seen only once; the top ten take around 8.6%. This CDR3 contains 14 residues. Germline V gives CDR1 SGHRS, CDR2 YFSETQ. Between the trimmed V and J ends, which lost 4 bases and 0 bases, there was a span of 10 bases. The clonotype was recovered from a woman aged 50 to 60 in good health. This chain links TRBV5-1 with TRBJ1-1; no firm D call. Sequencing input: naive T cells sorted from blood. The CDR3 sequence is CASSRENLNTEAFF. The CDR3 DNA is TGCGCCAGCAGCCGGGAGAACTTGAACACTGAAGCTTTCTTT.